This T cell receptor (beta chain) emerged from a study of cytotoxic CD8 clonotypes in ibrutinib-treated CLL. Germline CDR1 reads MNHEY; CDR2 reads SMNVEV (reference sequence). The CDR3 is 14 residues long. The germline V and J ends were trimmed by 8 bases and 6 bases, with 19 bases remaining between them. The table came from immunoSEQ multiplex PCR; TCRdb's copy has only in-frame clones and leaves some out. The sample has about 200,000 clones, about 75% seen once. J is TRBJ2-5 and V is TRBV27; D call uncertain. The receptor's source is a human donor with chronic lymphocytic leukemia. The sample here was PBMCs, taken after 12 months of ibrutinib treatment. For the CDR3, the DNA is TGTGCCAGCTCGGAACGGGCTCGATTCCAGACCCAGTACTTC. The encoded protein is CASSERARFQTQYF.